These T cell receptor beta chains were read from a single sample in a study of cytomegalovirus exposure and HLA in healthy donors. Sequencing was performed with immunoSEQ multiplex PCR; in TCRdb, only in-frame clones are kept and a portion is missing. The table includes over 100,000 clones, under 85% detected once. The sequencing sample was made of PBMCs. Receptors were obtained from a man aged 35 to 55 in good health and CMV-seronegative. Both conserved end residues are part of each CDR3. Each record gives: D gene, clone size, V gene, J gene, CDR3 protein, CDR3 DNA. D genes are given only for firm matches. Clone size is given for some rows only: seen once, a few or many times, or a class if the clone is expanded.

TRBD1	.	TRBV10-3	TRBJ1-5	CAISESASSGGNQPQHF	TGTGCCATCAGTGAGTCTGCGTCGTCAGGGGGGAATCAGCCCCAGCATTTT
.	.	TRBV7-9	TRBJ1-1	CASSLSRGTEAFF	TGTGCCAGCAGCTTGAGTCGGGGCACTGAAGCTTTCTTT
TRBD1	.	TRBV28	TRBJ1-4	CASSLPGQGSEKLFF	TGTGCCAGCAGTTTACCGGGACAGGGGTCTGAAAAACTGTTTTTT
TRBD1	.	TRBV7-9	TRBJ1-1	CASSSYRGNTEAFF	TGTGCCAGCAGCTCCTACAGGGGGAACACTGAAGCTTTCTTT
.	.	TRBV18	TRBJ1-2	CASSPPAVLYGYTF	TGTGCCAGCTCACCACCAGCTGTTCTCTATGGCTACACCTTC
TRBD2	.	TRBV4-2	TRBJ2-3	CASSQGLAGGGDTQYF	TGTGCCAGCAGCCAAGGATTAGCGGGGGGGGGCGATACGCAGTATTTT
.	few	TRBV27	TRBJ1-4	CASSFLGQDEKLFF	TGTGCCAGCAGTTTTTTGGGCCAAGACGAAAAACTGTTTTTT
TRBD1	.	TRBV7-2	TRBJ2-7	CASSNGQGSEQYF	TGTGCCAGCAGCAATGGACAGGGGAGCGAGCAGTACTTC
TRBD2	once	TRBV5-1	TRBJ2-1	CASSPSGVWFF	TGCGCCAGCAGCCCTAGCGGGGTATGGTTCTTC
.	.	TRBV5-6	TRBJ2-7	CASSLSGAGRPYEQYF	TGTGCCAGCAGCTTGTCCGGTGCGGGAAGGCCCTACGAGCAGTACTTC
.	.	TRBV14	TRBJ1-1	CASSQDRVTEAFF	TGTGCCAGCAGCCAAGACAGGGTTACTGAAGCTTTCTTT
TRBD1	.	TRBV6-5	TRBJ1-2	CASTTTGGDFYGYTF	TGTGCCAGCACAACGACAGGGGGAGATTTCTATGGCTACACCTTC
.	.	TRBV2	TRBJ1-1	CASSVMGATEAFF	TGTGCCAGCAGTGTTATGGGAGCCACTGAAGCTTTCTTT
TRBD1	once	TRBV19	TRBJ2-1	CASSIWGQGAEQFF	TGTGCCAGTAGTATCTGGGGACAGGGGGCCGAGCAGTTCTTC
TRBD1	medium-sized	TRBV25-1	TRBJ2-7	CASSSGDREFSYEQYF	TGTGCCAGCAGTTCGGGGGACAGGGAATTCTCCTACGAGCAGTACTTC
.	.	TRBV18	TRBJ2-5	CASSSLEVQYF	TGTGCCAGCTCATCTCTGGAGGTCCAGTACTTC
.	.	TRBV15	TRBJ1-1	CATSRDRPSAGENTEAFF	TGTGCCACCAGCAGAGATAGACCCTCTGCAGGCGAGAACACTGAAGCTTTCTTT
.	.	TRBV19	TRBJ2-7	CASTPDNSYEQYF	TGTGCCAGTACCCCGGACAACTCCTACGAGCAGTACTTC
.	.	TRBV19	TRBJ2-7	CASSMGGDYEQYF	TGTGCCAGTAGTATGGGCGGGGACTACGAGCAGTACTTC
TRBD2	.	TRBV2	TRBJ2-7	CATRRLALHEQYF	TGTGCCACCCGCCGACTAGCACTCCACGAGCAGTACTTC
TRBD2	.	TRBV4-1	TRBJ2-3	CASSQGTSAVDTQYF	TGCGCCAGCAGCCAAGGAACTAGCGCAGTAGATACGCAGTATTTT
.	once	TRBV7-9	TRBJ1-5	CASSFERDQPQHF	TGTGCCAGCAGCTTTGAGCGGGATCAGCCCCAGCATTTT
TRBD1	.	TRBV30	TRBJ2-7	CAWSARRTGLHEQYF	TGTGCCTGGAGTGCAAGACGGACAGGGTTGCACGAGCAGTACTTC
.	.	TRBV5-6	TRBJ1-1	CASSLAAGGAFF	TGTGCCAGCAGCTTGGCTGCGGGAGGGGCTTTCTTT
TRBD1	.	TRBV27	TRBJ1-4	CASSLLLDRGEKLFF	TGTGCCAGCAGTTTACTATTGGACAGGGGTGAAAAACTGTTTTTT
TRBD2	few	TRBV19	TRBJ2-1	CASSILAGGPHEQFF	TGTGCCAGTAGTATTCTAGCGGGGGGGCCCCATGAGCAGTTCTTC
.	few	TRBV2	TRBJ2-7	CASSDATYEQYF	TGTGCCAGCAGTGATGCGACCTACGAGCAGTACTTC
.	.	TRBV9	TRBJ1-5	CASSVDLGQPQHF	TGTGCCAGCAGCGTAGACCTAGGTCAGCCCCAGCATTTT
TRBD1	.	TRBV7-3	TRBJ1-1	CASSQRGQGTEAFF	TGTGCCAGCAGCCAACGGGGACAGGGGACTGAAGCTTTCTTT
.	few	TRBV4-2	TRBJ2-3	CASSQDLTDTQYF	TGTGCCAGCAGCCAAGATTTAACAGATACGCAGTATTTT
.	.	TRBV10-3	TRBJ2-1	CAITLREFGEQFF	TGTGCCATCACCCTGAGGGAATTTGGTGAGCAGTTCTTC
.	.	TRBV9	TRBJ1-6	CASSVAQGGSPLHF	TGTGCCAGCAGCGTAGCTCAGGGTGGCTCACCCCTCCACTTT
.	.	TRBV19	TRBJ2-7	CASTTLGGEQYF	TGTGCCAGTACCACCCTAGGTGGGGAGCAGTACTTC
.	.	TRBV7-2	TRBJ1-6	CASSLQGKVGSPLHF	TGTGCCAGCAGCTTACAGGGCAAGGTTGGATCACCCCTCCACTTT
.	.	TRBV6-5	TRBJ1-2	CASSYSSQANYGYTF	TGTGCCAGCAGTTACTCGAGCCAGGCTAACTATGGCTACACCTTC
TRBD1	.	TRBV10-3	TRBJ1-1	CAISERRGQTEAFF	TGTGCCATCAGTGAAAGGAGGGGGCAAACTGAAGCTTTCTTT
TRBD1	.	TRBV10-3	TRBJ1-5	CAISADRASNQPQHF	TGTGCCATCAGTGCTGACAGGGCGAGCAATCAGCCCCAGCATTTT
.	once	TRBV7-6	TRBJ1-1	CASSDRPGDTEAFF	TGTGCCAGCAGCGACAGGCCAGGGGACACTGAAGCTTTCTTT
.	.	TRBV7-2	TRBJ2-7	CASSLATYEQYF	TGTGCCAGCAGCTTAGCTACCTACGAGCAGTACTTC
.	once	TRBV18	TRBJ1-4	CASSPRRRREGGTNEKLFF	TGTGCCAGCTCACCCCGCCGGCGTAGGGAAGGGGGAACTAATGAAAAACTGTTTTTT
.	.	TRBV7-9	TRBJ1-1	CASSVRGEAFF	TGTGCCAGCAGCGTCAGGGGTGAAGCTTTCTTT
.	.	TRBV19	TRBJ1-5	CASRGARGYQPQHF	TGTGCCAGCCGGGGGGCTAGAGGCTATCAGCCCCAGCATTTT
TRBD2	.	TRBV27	TRBJ2-1	CASSPRGVAGVNEQFF	TGTGCCAGCAGTCCCCGGGGGGTGGCGGGGGTCAATGAGCAGTTCTTC
.	.	TRBV4-3	TRBJ2-7	CASSQGTGLDYEQYF	TGCGCCAGCAGCCAAGGCACAGGGCTCGACTACGAGCAGTACTTC
.	.	TRBV30	TRBJ2-2	CAWTLGGWNSNTGELFF	TGTGCCTGGACGCTCGGCGGATGGAATTCGAACACCGGGGAGCTGTTTTTT
TRBD1	.	TRBV5-1	TRBJ2-1	CASRRTGGNEQFF	TGCGCCAGCAGAAGGACAGGGGGTAATGAGCAGTTCTTC
.	.	TRBV7-8	TRBJ1-5	CASSLVRNSNQPQHF	TGTGCCAGCAGCTTAGTCAGGAATAGCAATCAGCCCCAGCATTTT
TRBD1	once	TRBV6-1	TRBJ1-4	CASSANRQGLTNEKLFF	TGTGCCAGCAGTGCCAACCGACAGGGGCTAACTAATGAAAAACTGTTTTTT
TRBD2	.	TRBV11-3	TRBJ2-7	CATRLGGCEQYF	TGTGCCACCCGTCTGGGAGGGTGCGAGCAGTACTTC
TRBD2	.	TRBV9	TRBJ2-7	CASSPQAGGLYEQYF	TGTGCCAGCAGCCCTCAAGCGGGGGGGCTTTACGAGCAGTACTTC
TRBD2	.	TRBV6-1	TRBJ2-4	CASSEQASGVAKNIQYF	TGTGCCAGCAGTGAACAGGCTAGCGGGGTAGCCAAAAACATTCAGTACTTC
.	.	TRBV19	TRBJ1-5	CAVTGGGNQPQHF	TGTGCCGTCACCGGGGGAGGCAATCAGCCCCAGCATTTT
TRBD1	.	TRBV7-8	TRBJ2-7	CASSNRDRSAYEQYF	TGTGCCAGCAGTAACCGGGACAGGAGCGCCTACGAGCAGTACTTC
TRBD1	.	TRBV20-1	TRBJ1-2	CSASDRAGYTF	TGCAGTGCTTCAGACAGGGCGGGCTACACCTTC